Listed below are T cell receptor beta chains from one sample, sequenced in a study of T cell responses to AZD1222 COVID-19 vaccine. The assay was immunoSEQ multiplex PCR, and TCRdb's table has in-frame clones only and misses some. Of fewer than 200,000 clones listed, 80% to 90% are singletons. Sample: peripheral blood, taken 28 days after the second AZD1222 dose. The receptors originated from an adult who received the AZD1222 COVID-19 vaccine. The CDR3 runs from the conserved cysteine through the conserved F or W. A D gene is named only where the DNA matches it firmly. Clone size, where shown, is once, few, many, or a class for clones that have expanded.

>TRBV5-1|-|TRBJ2-3|-
TGCGCCAGCAGCTTGTTGGCTGTCACAGATACGCAGTATTTT
CASSLLAVTDTQYF
>TRBV4-3|once|TRBJ1-4|-
TGCGCCAGCAGCAGGGGAAACCAGAATGAAAAACTGTTTTTT
CASSRGNQNEKLFF
>TRBV7-9|-|TRBJ1-1|-
TGTGCCAGCAGCTTAGCAGGGGAGGGAGGTGAAGCTTTCTTT
CASSLAGEGGEAFF
>TRBV19|-|TRBJ2-5|-
TGTGCCAGTAGAGGGCCGGGAGAGACCCAGTACTTC
CASRGPGETQYF
>TRBV9|once|TRBJ1-2|-
TGTGCCAGCAGCGTACAACAGGGTGGAGGCTACACCTTC
CASSVQQGGGYTF
>TRBV28|-|TRBJ1-5|TRBD1
TGTGCCAGCAGGGACAGGGGGTCTAGCAATCAGCCCCAGCATTTT
CASRDRGSSNQPQHF
>TRBV28|-|TRBJ2-7|-
TGTGCCAGCAGAGGGGGGGGGACAGTTTACGAGCAGTACTTC
CASRGGGTVYEQYF
>TRBV11-2|-|TRBJ2-2|-
TGTGCCAGCAGCTTATTGTCAAACACCGGGGAGCTGTTTTTT
CASSLLSNTGELFF
>TRBV5-1|-|TRBJ2-2|-
TGCGCCAGCAGCTTGGCTTCGGCAGGGGACACCGGGGAGCTGTTTTTT
CASSLASAGDTGELFF
>TRBV2|-|TRBJ1-6|TRBD1
TGTGCCAGCAGTGATGGGACAGGGGTGTCACCCCTCCACTTT
CASSDGTGVSPLHF
>TRBV19|-|TRBJ1-1|-
TGTGCCAGTAGCCCGAGGGTTAACACTGAAGCTTTCTTT
CASSPRVNTEAFF
>TRBV6-2/TRBV6-3|-|TRBJ2-7|-
TGTGCCAGCAGCAGAAACCCCAGGGGCGAGCAGTACTTC
CASSRNPRGEQYF
>TRBV30|-|TRBJ1-5|-
TGTGCCTGGAGTGTACCGAATCAGCCCCAGCATTTT
CAWSVPNQPQHF
>TRBV9|-|TRBJ2-2|-
TGTGCCAGCAGCGCTCCTCTCGGATCCAACACCGGGGAGCTGTTTTTT
CASSAPLGSNTGELFF
>TRBV11-1|-|TRBJ2-7|-
TGTGCCAGCAGCTTCTCTGGACAGCCGACCTACGAGCAGTACTTC
CASSFSGQPTYEQYF
>TRBV7-9|few|TRBJ2-1|TRBD2
TGTGCCAGCAGCTTAGTAAGGCGGGGGAACAATGAGCAGTTCTTC
CASSLVRRGNNEQFF
>TRBV13|-|TRBJ2-2|-
TGTGCCAGCAGCTTAGGGGGGACCGGGGAGCTGTTTTTT
CASSLGGTGELFF
>TRBV5-1|-|TRBJ1-2|TRBD1
TGCGCCAGCAGCGTTCAGTTTGGACAGGGGAATGGCTACACCTTC
CASSVQFGQGNGYTF
>TRBV5-1|-|TRBJ2-7|-
TGCGCCAGCAGCCCGAGGGCAGGAGGAGCGGAGGAGCAGTACTTC
CASSPRAGGAEEQYF
>TRBV3-1/TRBV3-2|-|TRBJ1-2|TRBD1
TGTGCCAGCAGCCAAGGCCCTGGCAGGGGGCAAAGTGGCTACACCTTC
CASSQGPGRGQSGYTF
>TRBV7-3|-|TRBJ2-3|-
TGTGCCAGCAGCTTAAGTGGGATTAGCACAGATACGCAGTATTTT
CASSLSGISTDTQYF
>TRBV6-5|-|TRBJ1-2|-
TGTGCCAGCAGTTACTCGGGTGCTAACTCTATCTACACCTTC
CASSYSGANSIYTF
>TRBV7-9|-|TRBJ2-1|-
TGTGCCAGCAGCTTAGGGGCGAAACACAATGAGCAGTTCTTC
CASSLGAKHNEQFF
>TRBV4-3|-|TRBJ1-4|TRBD1
TGCGCCAGCAGCCAGGGGGGCAGGGGGGCTAATGAAAAACTGTTTTTT
CASSQGGRGANEKLFF
>TRBV5-4|-|TRBJ2-1|TRBD2
TGTGCCAGCAGCTTTGGTAGCGGGGGGTACAATGAGCAGTTCTTC
CASSFGSGGYNEQFF
>TRBV3-1/TRBV3-2|-|TRBJ1-3|TRBD1
TGTGCCAGCAGCCTCGGACAGGGAATCTCTGGAAACACCATATATTTT
CASSLGQGISGNTIYF
>TRBV30|-|TRBJ2-1|-
TGTGCCTGGAGTAGGGGCGTGCACAATGAGCAGTTCTTC
CAWSRGVHNEQFF
>TRBV6-2/TRBV6-3|-|TRBJ2-5|TRBD2
TGTGCCAGCAGCCACCGCGGGCAGGGGATGGTCGGGGGGGCATCCCACCAAGAGACCCAGTACTTC
CASSHRGQGMVGGASHQETQYF
>TRBV5-5|many|TRBJ1-2|-
TGTGCCAGCAGCTTGTCGGGGGACTATGGCTACACCTTC
CASSLSGDYGYTF
>TRBV4-3|once|TRBJ2-2|-
TGCGCCAGCAGCCCTTCGGGGGCCAACACCGGGGAGCTGTTTTTT
CASSPSGANTGELFF
>TRBV19|-|TRBJ2-3|TRBD1
TGTGCCACCAAGGGGACAGTAGATACGCAGTATTTT
CATKGTVDTQYF
>TRBV5-1|-|TRBJ1-1|TRBD1
TGCGCCAGCAGCTTTGGAAGAGGGGGCCTGAGCACTGAAGCTTTCTTT
CASSFGRGGLSTEAFF
>TRBV24-1|-|TRBJ2-3|-
TGTGCCACCAAGCCAAGTGAAGGAGGAAGGGAAGATACGCAGTATTTT
CATKPSEGGREDTQYF
>TRBV11-2|-|TRBJ2-7|-
TGTGCCAGCAGCTTAGAGGGTTTTAACGAGCAGTACTTC
CASSLEGFNEQYF
>TRBV30|-|TRBJ2-1|TRBD2
TGTGCCTGGAGTGTATCCAGCGGGGGGGAGGATGAGCAGTTCTTC
CAWSVSSGGEDEQFF
>TRBV19|-|TRBJ1-5|-
TGTGCCAGCCTTGCGGAGGGCAGCAATCAGCCCCAGCATTTT
CASLAEGSNQPQHF
>TRBV29-1|-|TRBJ1-1|TRBD1
TGCAGCGCCTTGACAGGGGGCGGGTACACTGAAGCTTTCTTT
CSALTGGGYTEAFF
>TRBV19|-|TRBJ2-7|-
TGTGCCAGTAGTCCGCAAGGACAGCCAGAGCAGTACTTC
CASSPQGQPEQYF
>TRBV11-2|-|TRBJ1-2|-
TGTGCCAGCAGCTTATCGGGATACGGCTACACCTTC
CASSLSGYGYTF
>TRBV5-6|-|TRBJ2-3|-
TGTGCCAGCAGAGCCCTAGCCGGCCGCCCAGATATGCAGTATTTT
CASRALAGRPDMQYF
>TRBV18|-|TRBJ2-7|-
TGTGCCAGCTCACCATCCCCGACTTCCTACGAGCAGTACTTC
CASSPSPTSYEQYF
>TRBV5-4|-|TRBJ2-7|TRBD1
TGTGCCAGCAGCTGGGGACAGGGGGTAAAGTACGAGCAGTACTTC
CASSWGQGVKYEQYF
>TRBV7-2|-|TRBJ2-1|TRBD2
TGTGCCAGCAGCTCTCTAGCGGAACCCTACAATGAGCAGTTCTTC
CASSSLAEPYNEQFF
>TRBV6-5|-|TRBJ2-5|TRBD2
TGTGCCAGCCTGACTAGCGGGGGGGTACGAGAGACCCAGTACTTC
CASLTSGGVRETQYF
>TRBV4-3|-|TRBJ2-1|-
TGCGCCAGCAGCCAAGATCTGGGGGGGGGCAGGAATGAGCAGTTCTTC
CASSQDLGGGRNEQFF
>TRBV3-1/TRBV3-2|-|TRBJ1-1|-
TGTGCCAGCAGCTTCTCCGGCTGGGGAAACACTGAAGCTTTCTTT
CASSFSGWGNTEAFF
>TRBV27|-|TRBJ2-7|-
TGTGCCAGCAGGACCAGGACAGCCACCTACGAGCAGTACTTC
CASRTRTATYEQYF
>TRBV5-4|-|TRBJ1-2|-
TGTGCCAGCAGCTCGACCTCGGGTGGCTACACCTTC
CASSSTSGGYTF
>TRBV7-9|-|TRBJ2-7|-
TGTGCCAGCAGAGGGGGGGGTAGCCACGAGCAGTACTTC
CASRGGGSHEQYF
>TRBV30|once|TRBJ1-2|TRBD1
TGTGCCTGGAGTGTACTAGGACAGGGGGCAGGTGGCTACACCTTC
CAWSVLGQGAGGYTF
>TRBV7-2|-|TRBJ2-7|-
TGTGCCAGCAGTCGCAGCGCCAACTTGGGGAACGAGCAGTACTTC
CASSRSANLGNEQYF
>TRBV7-9|-|TRBJ1-5|TRBD1
TGTGCCAGCAGCTTAGGTGATAGGGGGCGAATTCAGCCCCAGCATTTT
CASSLGDRGRIQPQHF
>TRBV7-3|-|TRBJ1-1|-
TGTGCCAGCAGCTCCCTGGGGGCGAACACTGAAGCTTTCTTT
CASSSLGANTEAFF
>TRBV19|once|TRBJ1-2|-
TGTGCCAGTAGTAGTCGGGCGGCCAGGGCCCTGGTTGGCGGCTACACCTTC
CASSSRAARALVGGYTF
>TRBV20-1|once|TRBJ2-3|-
TGCAGTGCTAGTTTGGAATGGTGGAACACAGATACGCAGTATTTT
CSASLEWWNTDTQYF
>TRBV6-5|-|TRBJ1-1|-
TGTGCCAGCAGCCCGACGGGGTCCACTGAAGCTTTCTTT
CASSPTGSTEAFF